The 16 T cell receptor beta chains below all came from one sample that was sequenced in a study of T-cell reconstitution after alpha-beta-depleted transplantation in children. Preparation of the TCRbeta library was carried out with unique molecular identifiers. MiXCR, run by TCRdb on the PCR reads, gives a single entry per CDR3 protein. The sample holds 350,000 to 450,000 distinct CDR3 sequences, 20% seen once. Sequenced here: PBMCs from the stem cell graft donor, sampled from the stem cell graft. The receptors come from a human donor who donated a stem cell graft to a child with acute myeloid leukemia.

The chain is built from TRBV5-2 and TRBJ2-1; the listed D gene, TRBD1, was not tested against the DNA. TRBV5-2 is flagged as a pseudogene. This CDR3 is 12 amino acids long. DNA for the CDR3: TGTGCCATGGAACCGGGTCACAATGAGCAGTTCTTC. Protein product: CAMEPGHNEQFF.

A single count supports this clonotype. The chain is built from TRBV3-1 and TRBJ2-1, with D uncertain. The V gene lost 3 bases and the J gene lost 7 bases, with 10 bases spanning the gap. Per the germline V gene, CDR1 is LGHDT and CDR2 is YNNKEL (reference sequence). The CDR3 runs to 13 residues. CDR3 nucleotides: TGTGCCAGCAGCCATGACTCTAAAAATGAGCAGTTCTTC. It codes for CASSHDSKNEQFF.

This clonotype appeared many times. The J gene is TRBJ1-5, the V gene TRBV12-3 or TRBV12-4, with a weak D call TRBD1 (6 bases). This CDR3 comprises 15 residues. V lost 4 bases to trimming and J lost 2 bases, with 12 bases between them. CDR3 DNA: TGTGCCAGCAGTTGGGCAGGGGTCGGCAATCAGCCCCAGCATTTT. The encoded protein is CASSWAGVGNQPQHF.

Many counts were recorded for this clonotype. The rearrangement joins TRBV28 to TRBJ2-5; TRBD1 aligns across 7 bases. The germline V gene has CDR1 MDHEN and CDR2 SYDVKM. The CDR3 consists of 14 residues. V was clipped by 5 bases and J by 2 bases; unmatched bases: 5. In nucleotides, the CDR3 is TGTGCCAGCAGTCGGACAGGAACACAAGAGACCCAGTACTTC. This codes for CASSRTGTQETQYF.

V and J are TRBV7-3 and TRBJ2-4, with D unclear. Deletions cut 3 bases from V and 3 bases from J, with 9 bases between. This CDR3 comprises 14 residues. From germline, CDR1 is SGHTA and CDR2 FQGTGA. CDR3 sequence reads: CASSFGPGKNIQYF. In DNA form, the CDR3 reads TGTGCCAGCAGCTTCGGTCCGGGCAAAAACATTCAGTACTTC.

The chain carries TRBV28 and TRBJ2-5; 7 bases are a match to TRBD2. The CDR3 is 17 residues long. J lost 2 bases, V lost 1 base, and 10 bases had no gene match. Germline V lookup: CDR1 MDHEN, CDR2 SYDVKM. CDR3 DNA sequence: TGTGCCAGCAGTTTATTCCCGAGGACTAGGCGGCAAGAGACCCAGTACTTC. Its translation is CASSLFPRTRRQETQYF. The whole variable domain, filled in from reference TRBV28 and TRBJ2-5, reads DVKVTQSSRYLVKRTGEKVFLECVQDMDHENMFWYRQDPGLGLRLIYFSYDVKMKEKGDIPEGYSVSREKKERFSLILESASTNQTSMYLCASSLFPRTRRQETQYFGPGTRLLVL.

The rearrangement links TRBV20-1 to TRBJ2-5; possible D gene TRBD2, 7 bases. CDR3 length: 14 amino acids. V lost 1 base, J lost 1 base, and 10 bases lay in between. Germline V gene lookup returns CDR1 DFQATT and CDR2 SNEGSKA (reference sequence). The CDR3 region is CSARVRGLQETQYF. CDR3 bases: TGCAGTGCTAGAGTGCGGGGGCTCCAAGAGACCCAGTACTTC.

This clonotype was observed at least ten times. The CDR3 bases are TGTGCCAGCAGTCCAGCCAAGGCCACCTCCTACGAGCAGTACTTC. Protein product: CASSPAKATSYEQYF. This sequence joins TRBV27 and TRBJ2-7; the D is unclear. CDR1 and CDR2 from the germline V gene are MNHEY and SMNVEV (reference sequence). The V end lost 5 bases, the J end lost 0 bases, and 14 bases lay between the germline ends. The CDR3 extends over 15 amino acids.

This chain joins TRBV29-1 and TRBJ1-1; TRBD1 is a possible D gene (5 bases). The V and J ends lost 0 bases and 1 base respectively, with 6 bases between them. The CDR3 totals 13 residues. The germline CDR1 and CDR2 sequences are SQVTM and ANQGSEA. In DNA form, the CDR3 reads TGCAGCGTTGAAGATGGGACGAACACTGAAGCTTTCTTT. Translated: CSVEDGTNTEAFF.

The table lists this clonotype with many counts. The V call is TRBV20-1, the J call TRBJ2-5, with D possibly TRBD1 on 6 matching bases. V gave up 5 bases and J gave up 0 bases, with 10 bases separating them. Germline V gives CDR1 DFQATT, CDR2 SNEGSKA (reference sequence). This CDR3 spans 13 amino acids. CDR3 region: CSAPGTHQETQYF. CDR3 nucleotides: TGCAGTGCTCCCGGGACACACCAAGAGACCCAGTACTTC.

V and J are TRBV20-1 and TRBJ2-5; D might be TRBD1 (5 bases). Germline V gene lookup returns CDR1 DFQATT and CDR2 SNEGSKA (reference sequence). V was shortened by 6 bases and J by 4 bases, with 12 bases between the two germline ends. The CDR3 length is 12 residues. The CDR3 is CSANPRGETQYF. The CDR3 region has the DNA TGCAGTGCGAACCCAAGGGGAGAGACCCAGTACTTC.

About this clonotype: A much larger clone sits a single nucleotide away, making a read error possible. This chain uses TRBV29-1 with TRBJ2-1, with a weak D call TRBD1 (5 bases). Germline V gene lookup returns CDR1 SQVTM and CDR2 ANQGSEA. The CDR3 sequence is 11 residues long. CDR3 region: CSALGENEQIF. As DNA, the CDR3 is TGCAGCGCCCTAGGGGAAAATGAGCAGATCTTC.

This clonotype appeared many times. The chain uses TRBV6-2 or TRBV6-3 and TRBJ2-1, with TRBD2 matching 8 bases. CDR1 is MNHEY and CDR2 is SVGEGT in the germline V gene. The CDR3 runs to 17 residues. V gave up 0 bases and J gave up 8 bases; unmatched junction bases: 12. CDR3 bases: TGTGCCAGCAGTTACTCGTTTGCGGGAGGTCGATGGGATGAGCAGTTCTTC. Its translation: CASSYSFAGGRWDEQFF.

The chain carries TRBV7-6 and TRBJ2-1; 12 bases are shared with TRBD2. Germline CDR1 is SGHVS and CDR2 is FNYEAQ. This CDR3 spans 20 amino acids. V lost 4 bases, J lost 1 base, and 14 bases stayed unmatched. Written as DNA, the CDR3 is TGTGCCAGCAGCTCCCTAGCGGGAGGGACAGTACGAGAATCCTACAATGAGCAGTTCTTC. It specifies CASSSLAGGTVRESYNEQFF.

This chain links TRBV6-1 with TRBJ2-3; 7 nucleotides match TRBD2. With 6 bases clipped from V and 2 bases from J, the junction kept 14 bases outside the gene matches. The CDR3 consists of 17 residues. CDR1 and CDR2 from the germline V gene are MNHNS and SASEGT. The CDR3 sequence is CASSPGTIGRPTDTQYF. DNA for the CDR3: TGTGCCAGCAGCCCCGGCACTATCGGGAGGCCCACAGATACGCAGTATTTT.

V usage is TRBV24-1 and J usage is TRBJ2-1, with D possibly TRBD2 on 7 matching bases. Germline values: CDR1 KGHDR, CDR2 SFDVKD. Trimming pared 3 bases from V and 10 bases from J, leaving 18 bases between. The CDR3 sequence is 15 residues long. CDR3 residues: CATSDASGGSEEQFF. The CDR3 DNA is TGTGCCACCAGTGATGCCTCGGGGGGCTCGGAGGAGCAGTTCTTC.